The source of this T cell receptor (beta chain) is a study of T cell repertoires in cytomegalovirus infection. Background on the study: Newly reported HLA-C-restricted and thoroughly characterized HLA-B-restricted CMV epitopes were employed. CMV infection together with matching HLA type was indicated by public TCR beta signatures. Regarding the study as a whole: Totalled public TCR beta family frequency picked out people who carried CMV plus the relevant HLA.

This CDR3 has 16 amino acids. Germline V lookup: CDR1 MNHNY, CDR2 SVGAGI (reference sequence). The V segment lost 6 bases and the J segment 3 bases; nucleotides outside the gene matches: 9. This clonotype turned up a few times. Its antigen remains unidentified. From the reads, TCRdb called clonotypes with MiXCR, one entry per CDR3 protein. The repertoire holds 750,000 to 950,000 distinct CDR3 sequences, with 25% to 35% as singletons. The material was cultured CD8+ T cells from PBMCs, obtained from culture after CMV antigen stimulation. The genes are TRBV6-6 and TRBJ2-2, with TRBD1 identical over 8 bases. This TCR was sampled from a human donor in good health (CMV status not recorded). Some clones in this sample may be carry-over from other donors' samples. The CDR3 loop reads CASRSRTGSDTGELFF. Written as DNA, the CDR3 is TGTGCCAGCAGATCCAGGACAGGGTCCGACACCGGGGAGCTGTTTTTT.